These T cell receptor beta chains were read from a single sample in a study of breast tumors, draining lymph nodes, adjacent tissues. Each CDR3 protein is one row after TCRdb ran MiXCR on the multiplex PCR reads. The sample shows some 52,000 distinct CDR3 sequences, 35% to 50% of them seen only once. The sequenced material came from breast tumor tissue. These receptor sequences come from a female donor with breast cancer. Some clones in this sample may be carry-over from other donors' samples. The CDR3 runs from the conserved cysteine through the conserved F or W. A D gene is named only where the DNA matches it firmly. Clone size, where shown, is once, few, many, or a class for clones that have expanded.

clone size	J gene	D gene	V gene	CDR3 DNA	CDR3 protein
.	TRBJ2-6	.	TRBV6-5	TGTGCCAGCAGTTCCCCGGGATCCGTCTCTGGGGCCAACGTCCTGACTTTC	CASSSPGSVSGANVLTF
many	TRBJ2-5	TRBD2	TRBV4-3	TGCGCCAGCAGCCCAGGGACTAGCGGGACTCGGGAGACCCAGTACTTC	CASSPGTSGTRETQYF
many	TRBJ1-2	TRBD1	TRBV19	TGTGCCAGCTTTACTCGAGACAGGGACTGGGGCTACACCTTC	CASFTRDRDWGYTF
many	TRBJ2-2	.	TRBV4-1	TGCGCCAGCAGCCAACGCGGAGAAAGGAGCACCGGGGAGCTGTTTTTT	CASSQRGERSTGELFF
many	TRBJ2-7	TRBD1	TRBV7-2	TGTGCCAGCAGCTTAGGCAGGGGGTACGAGCAGTACTTC	CASSLGRGYEQYF
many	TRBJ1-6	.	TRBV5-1	TGCGCCAGCAGCTTGGGGGAGCGAAATTCACCCCTCCACTTT	CASSLGERNSPLHF
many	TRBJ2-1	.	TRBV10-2	TGCGCCAGCAGTGAGTCCCCAGGGGCTTCAGGCAATGAGCAGTTCTTC	CASSESPGASGNEQFF
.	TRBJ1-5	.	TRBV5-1	TGCGCCAGCAATCCCGGGACGGAGAATCAACCCCAGCATTTT	CASNPGTENQPQHF
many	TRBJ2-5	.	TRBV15	TGTGCCACCAGCAGGATTGGCGAAGAGACCCAGTACTTC	CATSRIGEETQYF
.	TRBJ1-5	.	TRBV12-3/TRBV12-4	TGTGCCAGCAGAGGGTTTGGACAGCCCCAGCATTTT	CASRGFGQPQHF
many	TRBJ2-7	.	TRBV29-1	TGCAGCGTTGAAGATTGGGGCCCCAGGGGATACGAGCAGTACTTC	CSVEDWGPRGYEQYF
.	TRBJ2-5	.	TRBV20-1	TGCAGTGCAGCCGGTCAGGGTGGAGAAGAGACCCAGTACTTC	CSAAGQGGEETQYF
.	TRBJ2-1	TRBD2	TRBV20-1	TGCAGTGCTAGAGTACTAGCGGGAGGGGGTGGGAATGAGCAGTTCTTC	CSARVLAGGGGNEQFF
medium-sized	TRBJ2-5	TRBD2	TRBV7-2	TGTGCCAGCAGCTTAGATCCAGCGGGGGGAGAGACCCAGTACTTC	CASSLDPAGGETQYF
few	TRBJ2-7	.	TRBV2	TGTGCCAGCAGCTCTCTTGGGGGCGGGAAGGGGCCCTACGAGCAGTACTTC	CASSSLGGGKGPYEQYF
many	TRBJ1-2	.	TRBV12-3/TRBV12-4	TGTGCCAGCAGCCGAGACAGTTTTTATGGCTACACCTTC	CASSRDSFYGYTF
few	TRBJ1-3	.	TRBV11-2	TGTGCCAGCAGCCCCCCCAGGGAGGGAAACACCATATATTTT	CASSPPREGNTIYF
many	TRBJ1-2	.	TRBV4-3	TGCGCCAGCAGCCAAGGACCGGGCTATGGCTACACCTTC	CASSQGPGYGYTF
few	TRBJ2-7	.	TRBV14	TGTGCCAGCAGCCAAGATCTGAGCTACGAGCAGTACTTC	CASSQDLSYEQYF
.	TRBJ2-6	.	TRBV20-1	TGCAGTGCTAGAGAAGGTGGGGGCGCAGGGAACACTGGGGCCAACGTCCTGACTTTC	CSAREGGGAGNTGANVLTF
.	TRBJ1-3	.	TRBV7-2	TGTGCCAGCAGCTTTCTCTGGACAAACACCATATATTTT	CASSFLWTNTIYF
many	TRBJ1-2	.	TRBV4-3	TGCGCCAGCAGCCAAGAAAGGGGGGATGGCTACACCTTC	CASSQERGDGYTF
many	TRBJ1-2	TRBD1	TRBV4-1	TGCGCCAGCAGCCAACGGCAGGGGGCTATTCTTAACTATGGCTACACCTTC	CASSQRQGAILNYGYTF
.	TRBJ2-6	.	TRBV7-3	TGTGCCTGCAGCATGACCGGGACGGGCGCTGCTGGGGCCAACGTCCTGACTTTC	CACSMTGTGAAGANVLTF
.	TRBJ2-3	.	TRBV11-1	TGTGCCAGCAGCCCGACCACAGTAGATACGTGGTATTTT	CASSPTTVDTWYF
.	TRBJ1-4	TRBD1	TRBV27	TGTGCCAGCAATACCTACAGGGGGAAACTGTTTTTT	CASNTYRGKLFF
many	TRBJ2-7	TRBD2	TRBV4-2	TGTGCCAGCAGCCAAGATCCCAGGGGCGGACTAGCGGGAAATGAGCAGTACTTC	CASSQDPRGGLAGNEQYF
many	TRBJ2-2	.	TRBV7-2	TGTGCCAGCAGCTTGAATTGGGGCCGGGAGCTGTTTTTT	CASSLNWGRELFF
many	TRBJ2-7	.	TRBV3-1	TGTGCCAGCAGCCAAGATGTGGCCCGCGGGACGGAGCAGTACTTC	CASSQDVARGTEQYF
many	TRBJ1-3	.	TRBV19	TGTGCCAGTCACCGGGGGACCTCTGGAAACACCATATATTTT	CASHRGTSGNTIYF
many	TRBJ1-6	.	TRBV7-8	TGTGCCAGCAGCCCACGCTTTGGGGGGGGCGCGGACGGTTCACCCCTCCACTTT	CASSPRFGGGADGSPLHF
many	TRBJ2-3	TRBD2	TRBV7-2	TGTGCCAGCAGCTTATCCCCAGCGGGAGGGCAAGAGTATTTT	CASSLSPAGGQEYF
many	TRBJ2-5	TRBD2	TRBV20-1	TGCAGTGCTGGACCGGGACTAGATGTGGAGACCCAGTACTTC	CSAGPGLDVETQYF
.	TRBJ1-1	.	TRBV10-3	TGTGCCATCAGTCCTACCGTCATAAGACTAGACACTGAAGCTTTCTTT	CAISPTVIRLDTEAFF
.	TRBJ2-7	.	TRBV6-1	TGTGCCAGCACCCCCGCCTACGAGCAGTACTTC	CASTPAYEQYF
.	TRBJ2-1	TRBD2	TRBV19	TGTGCCAGTAGTATTCTGGACTTTCAGGGGGGACTAGCGGGAGGACGACCCGGGTACAATGAGCAGTTCTTC	CASSILDFQGGLAGGRPGYNEQFF
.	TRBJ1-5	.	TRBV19	TGTGCCAGTAGTCCATCCGGGCAGGGCCTCCGCAATCGGCCCCAGCCTTTT	CASSPSGQGLRNRPQPF
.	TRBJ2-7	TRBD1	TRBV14	TGTGCCAGCAGCGAAGGAACAGGGGCAACCTACGAGCAGCACTTC	CASSEGTGATYEQHF
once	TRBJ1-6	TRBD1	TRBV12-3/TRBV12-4	TGTGCCAGCAGTGATGGACACGGGACAGGGAATTCACCCCTCCACTTT	CASSDGHGTGNSPLHF
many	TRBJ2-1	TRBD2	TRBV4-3	TGCGCCAGCAGCCTTAGCGGGAGGCTAACCAATGAGCAGTTCTTC	CASSLSGRLTNEQFF
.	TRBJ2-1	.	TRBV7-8	TGTGCCAGCAGCCAAGATTTTCCGTCCTACAATGAGCAGCTCTTC	CASSQDFPSYNEQLF
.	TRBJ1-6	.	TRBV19	TGTGCCAGTAGTATGAATCGGAATTCACCCCTCCACTTT	CASSMNRNSPLHF
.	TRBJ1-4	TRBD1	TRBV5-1	TGCGCCAGCAGCCTGACAGGGCCCACTACAACTAATGAAAAACTGTTTTTT	CASSLTGPTTTNEKLFF
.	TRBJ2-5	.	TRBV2	TGTGCCAGCCAGTCGCCCCAAAGAACCCAAGACTTC	CASQSPQRTQDF
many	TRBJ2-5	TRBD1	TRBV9	TGTGCCAGCAGCGGGGACAGGGGAGAGACCCAGTACTTC	CASSGDRGETQYF
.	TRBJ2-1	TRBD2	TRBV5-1	TGCGCCAGCAGCTCGGGACTAGCGGGAGGGCCAGGGACCTACAATGAGCAGTTCTTC	CASSSGLAGGPGTYNEQFF